The clone carrying this TCR beta chain was observed once. Its antigen is currently unknown. Repertoires were generated with immunoSEQ multiplex PCR, while TCRdb's copy carries only in-frame clones and drops some. The repertoire includes tens of thousands of clones, approximately 90% of them detected once, and 2.5% to 4% sits in the top ten. CDR3 length equals 12 residues. Trimming removed 2 bases from V and 8 bases from J; junction bases left unmatched: 2. Germline values: CDR1 MDHEN, CDR2 SYDVKM. These data come from a study of T cell responses to AZD1222 COVID-19 vaccine. Overall study findings and caveats: Repertoire collection took place solely once the T cell response had peaked. It was only a handful of AZD1222 recipients who were seropositive at baseline.

Sample: peripheral blood, taken 28 days after the second AZD1222 dose. The gene calls are TRBV28 and TRBJ1-1, with TRBD1 matching 7 bases. The sequence came from an adult who received the AZD1222 COVID-19 vaccine. The CDR3 loop is CASSLVTGEAFF. The CDR3 nucleotides are TGTGCCAGCAGTTTAGTGACAGGGGAAGCTTTCTTT.